This TCR beta chain derives from a study of shared clonotypes between healthy human individuals. Study-wide context: Three men and a couple of women, aged 18 to 49, were donors.

Of note for this clone: Other DNA sequences within the sample encode an identical CDR3.

Profiling relied on immunoSEQ multiplex PCR, and the TCRdb table lists in-frame clones only, not all of them. Of around 640,000 clones in the sample, 95% to 97% were seen once. V was pared by 6 bases and J by 4 bases, with 5 bases between. Germline V gives CDR1 MDHEN, CDR2 SYDVKM. This CDR3 region has 11 residues. CD8 cells classed as naive were CD45RO-negative and positively selected for CCR7, excluding terminally differentiated effector memory CD45RA+ cells. The chain recombines TRBV28 with TRBJ2-3; no definite D call. Material for sequencing was naive CD8+ T cells sorted from blood. The receptor comes from a young woman in good health. CDR3 residues: CASSLADTQYF. CDR3 in DNA: TGTGCCAGCAGCCTTGCAGATACGCAGTATTTT.